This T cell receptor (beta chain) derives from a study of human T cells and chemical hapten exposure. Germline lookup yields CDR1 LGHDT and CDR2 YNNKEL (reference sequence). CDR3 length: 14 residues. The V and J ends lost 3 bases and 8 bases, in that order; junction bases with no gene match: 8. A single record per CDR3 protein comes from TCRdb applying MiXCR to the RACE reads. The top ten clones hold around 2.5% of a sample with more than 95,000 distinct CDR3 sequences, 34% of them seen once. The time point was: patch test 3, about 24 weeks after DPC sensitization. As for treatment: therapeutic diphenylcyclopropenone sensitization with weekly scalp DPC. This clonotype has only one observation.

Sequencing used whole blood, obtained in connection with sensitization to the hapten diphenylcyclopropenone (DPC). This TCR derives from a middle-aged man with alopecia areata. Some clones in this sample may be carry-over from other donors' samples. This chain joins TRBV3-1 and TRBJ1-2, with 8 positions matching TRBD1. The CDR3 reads CASSQADRGGGYTF. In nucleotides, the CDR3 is TGTGCCAGCAGCCAGGCAGACAGGGGTGGCGGCTACACCTTC.